These T cell receptor beta chains were read from a single sample in a study of memory CD4+ T cells and cytomegalovirus serostatus. Generated by immunoSEQ multiplex PCR, the TCRdb table keeps only in-frame clones and is missing some. The sample carries about 46,000 clones, around four fifths recorded once. Sample: memory CD4+ T cells from blood. These receptors originate from an adult in good health and CMV-seronegative. Each CDR3 is given with its conserved first and last residue. The D gene is left open where the match is weak. Only some rows state a clone size, as once, few, many or a class for expanded clones.

D gene: -
clone size: -
V gene: TRBV15
J gene: TRBJ2-7
CDR3 protein: CATSRDRSSYEQYF
CDR3 DNA: TGTGCCACCAGCAGAGATCGGAGCTCCTACGAGCAGTACTTC

D gene: -
clone size: -
V gene: TRBV28
J gene: TRBJ1-5
CDR3 protein: CASSFSQGTLFNQPQHF
CDR3 DNA: TGTGCCAGCAGTTTCTCCCAGGGGACCCTTTTTAATCAGCCCCAGCATTTT

D gene: -
clone size: few
V gene: TRBV5-1
J gene: TRBJ2-3
CDR3 protein: CASSSSPLASGDTQYF
CDR3 DNA: TGCGCCAGCAGCTCCTCCCCTCTGGCCTCGGGAGATACGCAGTATTTT

D gene: -
clone size: once
V gene: TRBV4-3
J gene: TRBJ2-1
CDR3 protein: CASSQDQGEYNEQFF
CDR3 DNA: TGCGCCAGCAGCCAAGATCAGGGCGAGTACAATGAGCAGTTCTTC

D gene: TRBD2
clone size: -
V gene: TRBV29-1
J gene: TRBJ2-7
CDR3 protein: CSVEVAGVMDEQYF
CDR3 DNA: TGCAGCGTTGAAGTAGCGGGGGTAATGGACGAGCAGTACTTC

D gene: -
clone size: few
V gene: TRBV27
J gene: TRBJ2-7
CDR3 protein: CASNNRKTF
CDR3 DNA: TGTGCCAGCAATAACAGGAAAACCTTC

D gene: -
clone size: few
V gene: TRBV18
J gene: TRBJ2-7
CDR3 protein: CASSTDAYEQYF
CDR3 DNA: TGTGCCAGCTCTACTGACGCCTACGAGCAGTACTTC

D gene: -
clone size: -
V gene: TRBV18
J gene: TRBJ2-5
CDR3 protein: CASSPRKGNQETQYF
CDR3 DNA: TGTGCCAGCTCACCACGTAAGGGAAACCAAGAGACCCAGTACTTC

D gene: TRBD2
clone size: -
V gene: TRBV10-3
J gene: TRBJ2-7
CDR3 protein: CAISHGGANEQYF
CDR3 DNA: TGTGCCATCAGCCACGGGGGGGCCAACGAGCAGTACTTC

D gene: -
clone size: -
V gene: TRBV6-1
J gene: TRBJ1-2
CDR3 protein: CASSESPRVYGYTF
CDR3 DNA: TGTGCCAGCAGTGAATCCCCCAGAGTCTATGGCTACACCTTC

D gene: -
clone size: -
V gene: TRBV7-9
J gene: TRBJ1-2
CDR3 protein: CASSYLSYGYTF
CDR3 DNA: TGTGCCAGCAGCTACCTTTCCTATGGCTACACCTTC

D gene: -
clone size: -
V gene: TRBV4-2
J gene: TRBJ2-1
CDR3 protein: CASSQEVLWGDNEQFF
CDR3 DNA: TGTGCCAGCAGCCAGGAAGTTCTCTGGGGTGACAATGAGCAGTTCTTC

D gene: -
clone size: few
V gene: TRBV6-6
J gene: TRBJ2-3
CDR3 protein: CATKDADTQYF
CDR3 DNA: TGTGCCACCAAGGATGCAGATACGCAGTATTTT

D gene: TRBD1
clone size: -
V gene: TRBV6-5
J gene: TRBJ1-2
CDR3 protein: CASSYQQGWFYGYTF
CDR3 DNA: TGTGCCAGCAGTTATCAACAGGGGTGGTTCTATGGCTACACCTTC

D gene: TRBD1
clone size: -
V gene: TRBV30
J gene: TRBJ1-5
CDR3 protein: CAWIKQGFWANQPQHF
CDR3 DNA: TGTGCCTGGATCAAACAGGGGTTTTGGGCCAATCAGCCCCAGCATTTT

D gene: TRBD1
clone size: -
V gene: TRBV27
J gene: TRBJ2-7
CDR3 protein: CASSFRDSDYEQYF
CDR3 DNA: TGTGCCAGCAGTTTCCGGGACAGTGACTACGAGCAGTACTTC

D gene: TRBD1
clone size: -
V gene: TRBV7-9
J gene: TRBJ1-5
CDR3 protein: CASSSQGDQPQHF
CDR3 DNA: TGTGCCAGCAGCTCCCAGGGGGATCAGCCCCAGCATTTT

D gene: -
clone size: -
V gene: TRBV7-8
J gene: TRBJ2-5
CDR3 protein: CASSLSGAPQETQYF
CDR3 DNA: TGTGCCAGCAGCTTATCGGGGGCGCCTCAAGAGACCCAGTACTTC

D gene: TRBD1
clone size: -
V gene: TRBV6-6
J gene: TRBJ1-1
CDR3 protein: CASSSSDRGKNTEAFF
CDR3 DNA: TGTGCCAGCAGTTCCTCCGACAGGGGTAAAAACACTGAAGCTTTCTTT

D gene: -
clone size: once
V gene: TRBV30
J gene: TRBJ1-3
CDR3 protein: CAWSNWGGVSGNTIYF
CDR3 DNA: TGTGCCTGGAGTAATTGGGGGGGAGTCTCTGGAAACACCATATATTTT

D gene: TRBD1
clone size: few
V gene: TRBV18
J gene: TRBJ1-1
CDR3 protein: CASSPRDRVTGTEAFF
CDR3 DNA: TGTGCCAGCTCCCCCCGGGACAGGGTTACTGGCACTGAAGCTTTCTTT

D gene: -
clone size: -
V gene: TRBV2
J gene: TRBJ2-7
CDR3 protein: CASSSTSYEQYF
CDR3 DNA: TGTGCCAGCAGTTCCACCTCCTACGAGCAGTACTTC

D gene: -
clone size: -
V gene: TRBV4-2
J gene: TRBJ2-5
CDR3 protein: CASSQDLETNPYF
CDR3 DNA: TGTGCCAGCAGCCAAGATTTAGAGACTAACCCGTACTTC

D gene: -
clone size: once
V gene: TRBV2
J gene: TRBJ2-4
CDR3 protein: CATGTLKNIQYF
CDR3 DNA: TGTGCTACAGGGACTCTCAAAAACATTCAGTACTTC

D gene: TRBD1
clone size: -
V gene: TRBV6-4
J gene: TRBJ1-1
CDR3 protein: CASSALPGQGSLEAFF
CDR3 DNA: TGTGCCAGCAGTGCTCTACCGGGACAGGGTTCACTTGAAGCTTTCTTT

D gene: -
clone size: few
V gene: TRBV5-1
J gene: TRBJ1-6
CDR3 protein: CASSLEGREQSPLHF
CDR3 DNA: TGCGCCAGCAGCTTGGAAGGCAGGGAGCAATCACCCCTCCACTTT

D gene: -
clone size: -
V gene: TRBV6-1
J gene: TRBJ1-1
CDR3 protein: CASSFRQESTEAFF
CDR3 DNA: TGTGCCAGCAGTTTTCGACAGGAGAGCACTGAAGCTTTCTTT

D gene: -
clone size: -
V gene: TRBV7-2
J gene: TRBJ1-1
CDR3 protein: CASSQNTPGLSLHPEAFF
CDR3 DNA: TGTGCCAGCAGCCAAAATACCCCGGGACTTTCTCTCCACCCTGAAGCTTTCTTT

D gene: TRBD1
clone size: -
V gene: TRBV5-1
J gene: TRBJ1-1
CDR3 protein: CASSLAGTANTEAFF
CDR3 DNA: TGCGCCAGCAGCTTGGCGGGGACAGCGAACACTGAAGCTTTCTTT

D gene: -
clone size: -
V gene: TRBV6-1
J gene: TRBJ1-1
CDR3 protein: CASSVKGNTEAFF
CDR3 DNA: TGTGCCAGCAGTGTGAAGGGGAACACTGAAGCTTTCTTT

D gene: -
clone size: few
V gene: TRBV18
J gene: TRBJ1-5
CDR3 protein: CASSPDSGGQPQHF
CDR3 DNA: TGTGCCAGCTCGCCTGACAGTGGGGGTCAGCCCCAGCATTTT

D gene: -
clone size: -
V gene: TRBV7-6
J gene: TRBJ2-3
CDR3 protein: CASSPHEDTQYF
CDR3 DNA: TGTGCCAGCAGCCCACATGAAGATACGCAGTATTTT

D gene: TRBD1
clone size: -
V gene: TRBV19
J gene: TRBJ1-1
CDR3 protein: CATWDRKETEAFF
CDR3 DNA: TGTGCCACCTGGGACAGGAAGGAGACTGAAGCTTTCTTT

D gene: TRBD1
clone size: few
V gene: TRBV7-6
J gene: TRBJ1-6
CDR3 protein: CASSSGTGVDSPLHF
CDR3 DNA: TGTGCCAGCAGCTCCGGGACAGGGGTAGATTCACCCCTCCACTTT

D gene: -
clone size: once
V gene: TRBV6-1
J gene: TRBJ1-1
CDR3 protein: CASGSGMNTEAFF
CDR3 DNA: TGTGCCAGCGGGTCAGGGATGAACACTGAAGCTTTCTTT

D gene: -
clone size: -
V gene: TRBV6-5
J gene: TRBJ1-1
CDR3 protein: CASSYIRGAYTEAFF
CDR3 DNA: TGTGCCAGCAGTTACATCAGGGGCGCTTACACTGAAGCTTTCTTT

D gene: TRBD1
clone size: -
V gene: TRBV18
J gene: TRBJ1-1
CDR3 protein: CASSSVGQTEAFF
CDR3 DNA: TGTGCCAGCTCCTCCGTGGGACAGACCGAAGCTTTCTTT

D gene: -
clone size: -
V gene: TRBV30
J gene: TRBJ2-6
CDR3 protein: CAWRGVSGANVLTF
CDR3 DNA: TGTGCCTGGAGAGGGGTTTCTGGGGCCAACGTCCTGACTTTC

D gene: -
clone size: few
V gene: TRBV7-3
J gene: TRBJ1-2
CDR3 protein: CASSFWGIGYTF
CDR3 DNA: TGTGCCAGCAGCTTTTGGGGGATTGGCTACACCTTC

D gene: -
clone size: -
V gene: TRBV6-5
J gene: TRBJ1-2
CDR3 protein: CASSPSNKPYGYTF
CDR3 DNA: TGTGCCAGCAGTCCGTCCAACAAGCCCTATGGCTACACCTTC

D gene: TRBD2
clone size: -
V gene: TRBV11-2
J gene: TRBJ2-3
CDR3 protein: CASSPLAGGLNTQYF
CDR3 DNA: TGTGCCAGCAGCCCCCTAGCGGGGGGGTTGAATACGCAGTATTTT

D gene: -
clone size: -
V gene: TRBV5-6
J gene: TRBJ2-1
CDR3 protein: CASVKESEQFF
CDR3 DNA: TGTGCCAGCGTTAAGGAGTCTGAGCAGTTCTTC

D gene: TRBD1
clone size: once
V gene: TRBV5-1
J gene: TRBJ2-7
CDR3 protein: CASTSGTGGSSYEQYF
CDR3 DNA: TGCGCCAGCACCTCCGGGACAGGGGGGAGCTCCTACGAGCAGTACTTC

D gene: TRBD1
clone size: -
V gene: TRBV9
J gene: TRBJ2-7
CDR3 protein: CASSVLDRDEQYF
CDR3 DNA: TGTGCCAGCAGCGTACTGGACAGGGACGAGCAGTACTTC

D gene: -
clone size: -
V gene: TRBV6-5
J gene: TRBJ1-2
CDR3 protein: CASSTGRVGYTF
CDR3 DNA: TGTGCCAGCAGTACGGGGCGGGTTGGCTACACCTTC

D gene: TRBD1
clone size: -
V gene: TRBV7-9
J gene: TRBJ1-2
CDR3 protein: CASSLAPGQVGFNYGYTF
CDR3 DNA: TGTGCCAGCAGCTTAGCCCCAGGACAGGTGGGATTTAACTATGGCTACACCTTC

D gene: -
clone size: -
V gene: TRBV5-4
J gene: TRBJ1-2
CDR3 protein: CASSLGAGVFYGYTF
CDR3 DNA: TGTGCCAGCAGCTTGGGGGCAGGGGTGTTCTATGGCTACACCTTC

D gene: -
clone size: once
V gene: TRBV10-3
J gene: TRBJ1-2
CDR3 protein: CAISESKVFNYGYTF
CDR3 DNA: TGTGCCATCAGTGAGTCGAAGGTTTTTAACTATGGCTACACCTTC

D gene: -
clone size: -
V gene: TRBV28
J gene: TRBJ2-7
CDR3 protein: CASSLGRSYEQYF
CDR3 DNA: TGTGCCAGCAGTTTAGGCAGATCCTACGAGCAGTACTTC

D gene: TRBD2
clone size: -
V gene: TRBV2
J gene: TRBJ2-5
CDR3 protein: CASRGGTGWTQETQYF
CDR3 DNA: TGTGCCAGCAGGGGGGGGACGGGATGGACCCAAGAGACCCAGTACTTC

D gene: -
clone size: once
V gene: TRBV5-1
J gene: TRBJ1-2
CDR3 protein: CASSYLGQAGSVGGYTF
CDR3 DNA: TGCGCCAGCAGCTACCTGGGTCAGGCAGGCTCCGTAGGGGGCTACACCTTC

D gene: -
clone size: -
V gene: TRBV10-3
J gene: TRBJ1-2
CDR3 protein: CATQTREAGNYGYTF
CDR3 DNA: TGTGCCACCCAAACCAGGGAAGCGGGTAACTATGGCTACACCTTC